Following are 11 T cell receptor beta chains from one sample sequenced in a study of T cells in Graves' hyperthyroidism and ophthalmopathy. TCR beta CDR3 region amplification was performed from RNA transcripts. The HTBI set primed first-round TCR CDR3 RT-PCR. TCRdb re-called the multiplex PCR reads through MiXCR, storing one row per CDR3 protein. This table holds approximately 430,000 distinct CDR3 sequences, more than 15% found once. Sequencing used blood. The receptors here all came from a woman between 18 and 29 years old with Graves' hyperthyroidism.

In its sample, this clonotype was seen many times. V and J are TRBV3-1 and TRBJ1-6; D gene unclear. The CDR3 has 14 residues. Germline CDR1 LGHDT, CDR2 YNNKEL (reference sequence). V lost 4 bases and J lost 8, with 12 bases in between. The CDR3 loop is CASSRTRWDSPLHF. CDR3 sequence (DNA): TGTGCCAGCAGCCGCACGAGGTGGGATTCACCCCTCCACTTT.

In its sample, this clonotype was seen many times. The genes are TRBV11-3 and TRBJ2-1, with TRBD2 matching over 9 bases. In germline, CDR1 is SGHNT, CDR2 YENEEA. J was trimmed by 8 bases and V by 1 base; bases with no gene match: 12. The CDR3 runs to 17 residues. The CDR3 loop is CASSLGVSGSSVDEQFF. CDR3 sequence (DNA): TGTGCCAGCAGCTTAGGGGTTAGCGGGAGTTCCGTGGATGAGCAGTTCTTC.

This clonotype was recorded many times. The rearrangement links TRBV14 to TRBJ2-3; weak D call: TRBD1 (6 bases). Trimming stripped 0 bases from V and 5 bases from J, with 15 bases between. There are 16 residues in the CDR3. Looked up from germline, CDR1 is SGHDN and CDR2 is FVKESK. The CDR3 reads CASSQDGWGPGDTQYF. CDR3 in DNA: TGTGCCAGCAGCCAAGACGGTTGGGGGCCGGGAGATACGCAGTATTTT.

On this clonotype: A read error may account for a junction end that differs from germline. The chain employs TRBV7-7 and TRBJ2-3, with 8 bases identical to TRBD1. The CDR3 extends over 13 amino acids. The germline V gene encodes CDR1 SSHAT and CDR2 FNYEAQ (reference sequence). The CDR3 DNA reads TGTGCTAGCAGCCCCAGGGGGCGGGATACGCAGTATTTT. Translating gives CASSPRGRDTQYF.

This chain uses TRBV4-2 with TRBJ2-3; 10 positions match TRBD2. Germline assignment: CDR1 LGHNA and CDR2 YNFKEQ. The V segment lost 3 bases and the J segment 5 bases; nucleotides outside the gene matches: 5. The length of the CDR3 is 15 residues. CDR3 protein: CASSQPSGRGDTQYF. CDR3 nucleotide sequence: TGTGCCAGCAGCCAGCCTAGCGGGAGAGGAGATACGCAGTATTTT.

The chain uses TRBV5-4 and TRBJ1-2, with D tentatively TRBD1 (6 bases). The CDR3 length is 13 residues. Trimming cost V 2 bases and J 4 bases, with 9 bases left between them. CDR1 and CDR2 (germline): SGHNT, YYREEE (reference sequence). The chain's CDR3 is CASSFAGAYGYTF. For the CDR3, the DNA is TGTGCCAGCAGCTTTGCGGGGGCCTATGGCTACACCTTC.

About this clonotype: A much larger clone sits a single nucleotide away, making a read error possible. The chain links TRBV12-3 or TRBV12-4 to TRBJ2-7; D not resolved. CDR3 size: 13 residues. CDR3 loop: CATSESPGHEQYF. DNA for the CDR3: TGTGCCACCAGTGAATCACCCGGTCACGAGCAGTACTTC.

This clonotype was seen many times. The J gene is TRBJ2-7, the V gene TRBV11-3; a weak D match, TRBD1 (6 bases). Deletions cut 4 bases from V and 4 bases from J, with 14 bases between. The germline gives CDR1 SGHNT, CDR2 YENEEA. The CDR3 runs 14 residues. The CDR3 loop is CASSSGQSGYEQYF. In DNA, the CDR3 is TGTGCCAGCAGCTCAGGACAGTCTGGATACGAGCAGTACTTC.

This clonotype showed up many times. The gene calls are TRBV12-3 or TRBV12-4 and TRBJ2-5, with D possibly matching TRBD1 (5 bases). This CDR3 is built from 14 residues. V was trimmed by 2 bases and J by 1 base, leaving 8 bases between them. The DNA of the CDR3 is TGTGCCAGCAGTTTACAGGGAACCCAAGAGACCCAGTACTTC. It translates to CASSLQGTQETQYF.

In its sample, this clonotype was seen many times. V gene TRBV3-1 combines with J gene TRBJ2-3; D is perhaps TRBD2 (5 bases). The germline V gene has CDR1 LGHDT and CDR2 YNNKEL (reference sequence). This CDR3 is 15 amino acids long. V was shortened by 1 base and J by 6 bases, with 14 bases between the two germline ends. CDR3 bases: TGTGCCAGCAGCCAAGGGTGGGAGAGCGTGGATACGCAGTATTTT. Translating it yields CASSQGWESVDTQYF.

The sample holds many counts of this clonotype. CDR3 loop: CASSYSETSGGTYEQYF. CDR3 bases: TGTGCCAGCAGTTACTCGGAGACTAGCGGGGGGACCTACGAGCAGTACTTC. The chain links TRBV6-2 or TRBV6-3 to TRBJ2-7; 13 nucleotides agree with TRBD2. There are 17 residues in the CDR3. The J segment lost 2 bases and the V segment lost 0 bases, leaving 4 bases of the junction unmatched. Germline V gene sequence: CDR1 MNHEY, CDR2 SVGEGT.